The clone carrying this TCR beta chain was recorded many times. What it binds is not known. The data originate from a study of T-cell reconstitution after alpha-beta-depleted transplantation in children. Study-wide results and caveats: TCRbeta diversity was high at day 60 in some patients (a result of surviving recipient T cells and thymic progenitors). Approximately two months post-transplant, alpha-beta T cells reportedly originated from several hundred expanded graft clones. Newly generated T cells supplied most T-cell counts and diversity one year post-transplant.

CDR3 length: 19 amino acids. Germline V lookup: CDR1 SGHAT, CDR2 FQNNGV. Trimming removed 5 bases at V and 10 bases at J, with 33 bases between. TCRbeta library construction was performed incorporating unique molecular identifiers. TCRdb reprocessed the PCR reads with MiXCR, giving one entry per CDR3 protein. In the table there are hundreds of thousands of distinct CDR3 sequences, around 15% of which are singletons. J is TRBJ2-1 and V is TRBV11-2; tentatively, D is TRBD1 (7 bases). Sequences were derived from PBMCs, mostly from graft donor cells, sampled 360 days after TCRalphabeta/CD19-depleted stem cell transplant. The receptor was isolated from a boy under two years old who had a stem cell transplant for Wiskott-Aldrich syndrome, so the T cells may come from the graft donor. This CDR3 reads CASSKGQGGLSFGTTEQFF. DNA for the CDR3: TGTGCCAGCAGCAAAGGGCAGGGGGGCCTATCCTTCGGAACAACGGAGCAGTTCTTC.